This T cell receptor beta chain was retrieved from a study of radiotherapy plus CTLA-4 blockade in lung cancer. The table came from immunoSEQ multiplex PCR; TCRdb's copy has only in-frame clones and leaves some out. The sample carries 30,000 or so clones, approximately 77% recorded once. Notes on this clone: Its antigen is undetermined.

Participants had chemo-refractory metastatic non-small-cell lung cancer and were treated with focal radiation plus ipilimumab CTLA-4 blockade. Study-level findings and limits: TCR clones originating in tumors grew in number in blood after radiotherapy plus ipilimumab.

Germline CDR1 MNHEY, CDR2 SVGAGI. V lost 4 bases, J lost 4 bases, and 13 bases lay in between. The CDR3 is made up of 14 amino acids. The chain is built from TRBV6-5 and TRBJ2-5, with a tentative D call TRBD2 (5 bases). The sequence was obtained from a human donor with non-small cell lung cancer whose response to radiotherapy plus ipilimumab could not be evaluated. The sequencing used peripheral blood, collected from a patient treated with radiotherapy plus ipilimumab. DNA for the CDR3: TGTGCCAGCAGTTGGGGAGCGAAGGGAGAGACCCAGTACTTC. It translates to CASSWGAKGETQYF.